The clone carrying this T cell receptor beta chain was detected a few times. Its antigen is unidentified. The sample is drawn from a study of blood T cells in healthy people across ages. Study-wide points: PBMCs went unsorted, and a conclusive naive versus antigen-experienced comparison was therefore prevented. TCR beta diversity per million T cells fell roughly linearly with age.

The CDR3 sequence is 12 residues long. The ends were cut back, 7 bases at V and 1 base at J, with 7 bases in the middle. Germline CDR1 and CDR2: MDHEN and SYDVKM. Through a sample-barcoded 5' primer and a J-beta primer mix, a second PCR was run for roughly 6 to 11 cycles. Each cDNA molecule carried a tag from a template-switch adaptor that contained 12 random nucleotides. From the 5' RACE reads, TCRdb called clonotypes with MiXCR, one entry per CDR3 protein. The sample includes about 970,000 distinct CDR3 sequences, roughly 50% of them seen just once. The source material was blood. The TCR was taken from a woman in her fifties or sixties in good health. The chain joins TRBV28 to TRBJ2-5; D gene uncertain. CDR3 amino acids: CASNSFQETQYF. DNA for the CDR3: TGTGCCAGCAATTCTTTCCAAGAGACCCAGTACTTC. The full variable domain, rest sourced from reference TRBV28 and TRBJ2-5, is DVKVTQSSRYLVKRTGEKVFLECVQDMDHENMFWYRQDPGLGLRLIYFSYDVKMKEKGDIPEGYSVSREKKERFSLILESASTNQTSMYLCASNSFQETQYFGPGTRLLVL.